The 27 T cell receptor beta chains reported below all come from one sample, sequenced in a study of vaccination effects on CD4 cells after COVID-19 (dated by TCRdb to between 2020 and 2023). Libraries were made using the immunoSEQ multiplex PCR assay. TCRdb took over this immuneACCESS table, retaining in-frame rearrangements with V and J assigned. Such tables are incomplete; in checked studies, under half of the missing clones stem from an unresolved V gene, and the remainder is unexplained. This sample holds around 66,000 clones; about 79% were observed only once. In total, the top ten clones hold 3% to 4% of the sample. The ViraFEST assay stimulated PBMC with viral peptide pools and then used TCR sequencing to identify antigen-specific CD4+ T cell clonotypes by expansion. After approximately eleven days of culture, CD4+ T cells were isolated with the EasySep CD4+ T cell isolation kit. None of the healthy vaccine recipients had a prior SARS-CoV-2 infection, which was confirmed by nucleocapsid antibody tests that came back negative both before and after vaccination.

The antigens these receptors bind are not known. The source was CD4+ T cells from PBMCs cultured with HCoV-OC43 spike peptides, collected before COVID-19 vaccination. The cell subset or site label of this sample denotes: HCoV-OC43 spike overlapping peptide pool stimulation. These receptors were taken from a human donor who received a COVID-19 vaccine.

This clone was recorded only once. The genes are TRBV6-5 and TRBJ2-3; D might be TRBD1 (5 bases). V lost 5 bases and J 2 bases, leaving 11 bases between the germline ends. In germline, CDR1 is MNHEY, CDR2 SVGAGI. CDR3 length: 14 residues. CDR3 residues: CASSLRTHTDTQYF. In DNA form, the CDR3 reads TGTGCCAGCAGTCTAAGGACACACACAGATACGCAGTATTTT.

The chain combines TRBV6-6 with TRBJ2-7; weak D call: TRBD1 (7 bases). Looked up from germline, CDR1 is MNHNY and CDR2 is SVGAGI (reference sequence). The germline V and J ends were trimmed by 6 bases and 4 bases, with 19 bases remaining between them. This CDR3 has 15 residues. This CDR3 is CASREGAGAAYEQYV. The CDR3 coding sequence is TGTGCCAGCAGGGAGGGGGCAGGGGCTGCTTACGAGCAGTACGTC.

This rearrangement joins TRBV7-2 to TRBJ2-2; D call uncertain. The CDR3 spans 12 residues. The germline gives CDR1 SGHTA, CDR2 FQGNSA. With 7 bases removed from V and 2 bases from J, the gap between germline ends came to 5 bases. DNA of the CDR3: TGTGCCAGCAACCCAAACACCGGGGAGCTGTTTTTT. Its protein is CASNPNTGELFF. Full variable domain (outside the CDR3, taken from reference TRBV7-2 and TRBJ2-2): GAGVSQSPSNKVTEKGKDVELRCDPISGHTALYWYRQSLGQGLEFLIYFQGNSAPDKSGLPSDRFSAERTGGSVSTLTIQRTQQEDSAVYLCASNPNTGELFFGEGSRLTVL.

V is TRBV7-3 and J is TRBJ1-6; maybe TRBD1 (5 bases). The germline CDR1 and CDR2 sequences are SGHTA and FQGTGA. Trimming took 0 bases from V and 7 from J, leaving 13 bases between them. This CDR3 is 16 amino acids long. In DNA form, the CDR3 reads TGTGCCAGCAGCTTAACCGGTGGGACGGGAAATTCACCCCTCCACTTT. This codes for CASSLTGGTGNSPLHF.

The chain carries TRBV21-1 and TRBJ1-5; the DNA was not used to check the table's D call, TRBD1. TRBV21-1 is marked as a pseudogene. The CDR3 extends over 14 amino acids. The CDR3 nucleotides are TGTGCCAGCAGACAGGGTCTGAGCAATCAGCCCCAGCATTTT. It yields the protein CASRQGLSNQPQHF.

The genes are TRBV4-1 and TRBJ1-6; TRBD1 agrees at 8 bases. The germline gives CDR1 MGHRA, CDR2 YSYEKL. This CDR3 has 16 amino acids. With 2 bases clipped from V and 8 bases from J, the junction kept 8 bases outside the gene matches. The CDR3 protein is CASSQLTGQGYSPLHF. The CDR3 region has the DNA TGCGCCAGCAGCCAACTTACCGGACAGGGATATTCACCCCTCCACTTT.

For this clone: This CDR3 is also generated by other DNA sequences in the sample. V is TRBV29-1 and J is TRBJ2-1, with TRBD2 as a possible D gene (5 bases). V lost 3 bases, J lost 4 bases, and 7 bases lay in between. Germline CDR1 and CDR2: SQVTM and ANQGSEA. This CDR3 is 12 amino acids long. CDR3 sequence: CSVERVYNEQFF. For the CDR3, the DNA is TGCAGCGTTGAGAGGGTTTACAATGAGCAGTTCTTC.

V usage is TRBV29-1 and J usage is TRBJ2-1; tentatively, D is TRBD1 (6 bases). Germline V lookup: CDR1 SQVTM, CDR2 ANQGSEA. V lost 3 bases and J 9 bases, leaving 18 bases between the germline ends. The CDR3 is made up of 14 amino acids. CDR3 region: CSVDLLTGFGEQFF. CDR3 nucleotides: TGCAGCGTTGACCTACTTACAGGGTTCGGTGAGCAGTTCTTC.

The chain recombines TRBV18 with TRBJ1-6; 9 bases map to TRBD1. Germline V gene lookup returns CDR1 KGHSH and CDR2 LQKENI. With 5 bases clipped from V and 6 bases from J, the junction kept 8 bases outside the gene matches. The CDR3 covers 16 residues. In DNA, the CDR3 is TGTGCCAGCTCAGGCCGGGACAGGGCGGTTAATTCACCCCTCCACTTT. Residues: CASSGRDRAVNSPLHF.

This clone was picked up one time. The gene calls are TRBV15 and TRBJ1-4, with TRBD1 as a possible D gene (5 bases). With 0 bases removed from V and 8 bases from J, the gap between germline ends came to 13 bases. The CDR3 length is 15 residues. The germline gives CDR1 LNHNV, CDR2 YYDKDF (reference sequence). This CDR3 is CATSRDPGGEEKLFF. CDR3 coding DNA: TGTGCCACCAGCAGAGATCCGGGGGGGGAGGAAAAACTGTTTTTT.

The J gene is TRBJ2-7, the V gene TRBV20-1, with unresolved D. CDR1 is DFQATT, CDR2 SNEGSKA, per germline (reference sequence). The V and J ends lost 3 bases and 2 bases respectively, with 8 bases between them. The CDR3 extends over 12 amino acids. CDR3 loop: CSASFPPYEQYV. CDR3 nucleotide sequence: TGCAGTGCTAGTTTTCCACCCTACGAGCAGTACGTC.

The V gene is TRBV7-2, the J gene TRBJ1-1; 8 bases are shared with TRBD1. Germline CDR1 SGHTA, CDR2 FQGNSA. The CDR3 totals 13 residues. V was clipped by 5 bases and J by 4 bases; unmatched bases: 3. CDR3 protein: CASSQQGGTEAFF. The CDR3, as DNA: TGTGCCAGCAGCCAACAGGGGGGCACTGAAGCTTTCTTT. Using reference TRBV7-2 and TRBJ1-1 for the parts outside the CDR3, the full variable domain is GAGVSQSPSNKVTEKGKDVELRCDPISGHTALYWYRQSLGQGLEFLIYFQGNSAPDKSGLPSDRFSAERTGGSVSTLTIQRTQQEDSAVYLCASSQQGGTEAFFGQGTRLTVV.

This chain connects TRBV11-3 to TRBJ2-1; D remains unclear. The CDR3 has 16 amino acids. Germline values: CDR1 SGHNT, CDR2 YENEEA. The germline V and J ends were trimmed by 3 bases and 6 bases, with 18 bases remaining between them. The CDR3 spells CASSFRTYQDPNEQFF. CDR3 nucleotide sequence: TGTGCCAGCAGCTTCCGCACTTACCAAGACCCCAATGAGCAGTTCTTC.

The chain has TRBV7-9 and TRBJ1-2; D not resolved. This CDR3 comprises 13 residues. Germline V gene data show CDR1 as SEHNR and CDR2 as FQNEAQ (reference sequence). V lost 1 base and J lost 4, with 7 bases in between. CDR3 loop: CASSLDKSYGYTF. The DNA for the CDR3 is TGTGCCAGCAGCTTAGACAAGTCCTATGGCTACACCTTC. The full variable domain, rest sourced from reference TRBV7-9 and TRBJ1-2, is DTGVSQNPRHKITKRGQNVTFRCDPISEHNRLYWYRQTLGQGPEFLTYFQNEAQLEKSRLLSDRFSAERPKGSFSTLEIQRTEQGDSAMYLCASSLDKSYGYTFGSGTRLTVV.

The V call is TRBV10-1, the J call TRBJ2-3; unclear D gene. Germline CDR1 and CDR2: WNHNN and SYGVQD (reference sequence). The V and J ends lost 6 bases and 6 bases respectively, with 16 bases between them. The CDR3 length is 14 residues. Here the CDR3 DNA reads TGCGCCAGCAGCATGGATCGCTCCCGGGATACGCAGTATTTT. It is translated as CASSMDRSRDTQYF.

The rearrangement joins TRBV6-5 to TRBJ2-1, with TRBD2 as a possible D gene (5 bases). Germline loops: CDR1 MNHEY, CDR2 SVGAGI. V was clipped by 6 bases and J by 8 bases, with 11 bases between them. CDR3 length equals 12 residues. CDR3 protein: CASRRVRDEQFF. The CDR3 bases are TGTGCCAGCAGGAGGGTGAGGGATGAGCAGTTCTTC.

This clone was seen only a few times. The gene calls are TRBV19 and TRBJ2-2; D is perhaps TRBD2 (6 bases). CDR1 LNHDA and CDR2 SQIVND come from the germline V gene (reference sequence). V gave up 6 bases and J gave up 0 bases, with 11 bases separating them. The CDR3 sequence is 15 residues long. This CDR3 is CASRPGTSNTGELFF. CDR3 bases: TGTGCCAGTAGACCAGGGACTTCGAACACCGGGGAGCTGTTTTTT.

This clone was seen only once. The V call is TRBV5-6, the J call TRBJ1-1, with a tentative D call TRBD1 (5 bases). From germline, CDR1 is SGHDT and CDR2 YYEEEE. CDR3 length equals 17 residues. The V end lost 4 bases, the J end lost 2 bases, and 21 bases lay between the germline ends. The CDR3 loop reads CASSPIRGTRSNTEAFF. DNA for the CDR3: TGTGCCAGCAGCCCCATCCGGGGGACCAGGAGCAACACTGAAGCTTTCTTT.

This clone is a singleton in its sample. The chain employs TRBV7-9 and TRBJ2-5; possibly TRBD2 for D (7 bases). V was clipped by 8 bases and J by 0 bases, with 13 bases between them. The CDR3 totals 14 residues. Germline V CDR1 and CDR2: SEHNR, FQNEAQ (reference sequence). CDR3 region: CASVRGAHQETQYF. The CDR3 DNA sequence: TGTGCCAGCGTACGGGGGGCACACCAAGAGACCCAGTACTTC.

The chain links TRBV27 to TRBJ2-7; weak D call: TRBD1 (5 bases). CDR3 length: 14 residues. V was cut by 2 bases and J by 2 bases, with 10 bases left in between. Germline lookup yields CDR1 MNHEY and CDR2 SMNVEV (reference sequence). For the CDR3, the DNA is TGTGCCAGCAGTTTAATTGGGGCCACCTACGAGCAGTACGTC. It translates to CASSLIGATYEQYV.

This rearrangement joins TRBV6-6 to TRBJ1-6; D unresolved. CDR1 is MNHNY and CDR2 is SVGAGI in the germline V gene (reference sequence). V was shortened by 6 bases and J by 8 bases, with 8 bases between the two germline ends. The CDR3 is 12 residues long. The CDR3 reads CASSVADSPLHF. In DNA, the CDR3 is TGTGCCAGCAGCGTGGCAGATTCACCCCTCCACTTT.

The gene calls are TRBV21-1 and TRBJ1-5. TRBV21-1 corresponds to a pseudogene. This CDR3 has 13 residues. CDR3 sequence reads: CASSKVWTEPQHF. The CDR3 nucleotides are TGTGCCAGCAGCAAAGTTTGGACGGAGCCCCAGCATTTT.

The chain joins TRBV9 to TRBJ2-2, with D possibly being TRBD2 (6 bases). The ends were cut back, 2 bases at V and 7 bases at J, with 15 bases in the middle. Germline V CDR1 and CDR2: SGDLS, YYNGEE. There are 15 residues in the CDR3. The CDR3 nucleotides read TGTGCCAGCAGCGTTTTAGGGTCCGGGGGCGGGGAGCTGTTTTTT. This translates into CASSVLGSGGGELFF.

The chain links TRBV15 to TRBJ1-1; TRBD1 is a possible D gene (5 bases). Germline V gene lookup returns CDR1 LNHNV and CDR2 YYDKDF (reference sequence). This CDR3 contains 15 residues. V was trimmed by 1 base and J by 4 bases, leaving 13 bases between them. The CDR3 loop is CATSRAGGLGTEAFF. The CDR3 region has the DNA TGTGCCACCAGCAGAGCGGGGGGTTTGGGCACTGAAGCTTTCTTT. The complete variable domain, with remaining parts taken from reference TRBV15 and TRBJ1-1, reads DAMVIQNPRYQVTQFGKPVTLSCSQTLNHNVMYWYQQKSSQAPKLLFHYYDKDFNNEADTPDNFQSRRPNTSFCFLDIRSPGLGDTAMYLCATSRAGGLGTEAFFGQGTRLTVV.

CDR3 region: CASSLRTGGSVETQYF. CDR3 nucleotide sequence: TGTGCCAGCAGCCTCAGGACAGGGGGCTCTGTCGAGACCCAGTACTTC. This chain uses TRBV3-1 (or the pseudogene TRBV3-2) with TRBJ2-5; 11 bases line up with TRBD1. Germline V gene lookup returns CDR1 LGHDT and CDR2 YNNKEL (reference sequence). The CDR3 runs to 16 residues. Losses at the gene ends were 4 bases for V and 5 bases for J; bases not matched to a gene: 9.

This chain links TRBV29-1 with TRBJ1-1; no clear D gene. This CDR3 region has 13 residues. Between the trimmed V and J ends, which lost 7 bases and 0 bases, there was a span of 12 bases. Per germline, CDR1 SQVTM and CDR2 ANQGSEA. Written as DNA, the CDR3 is TGCAGCGGCTCATGGTCGGTGAACACTGAAGCTTTCTTT. This translates into CSGSWSVNTEAFF. Variable domain in full (rest from reference TRBV29-1 and TRBJ1-1): SAVISQKPSRDICQRGTSLTIQCQVDSQVTMMFWYRQQPGQSLTLIATANQGSEATYESGFVIDKFPISRPNLTFSTLTVSNMSPEDSSIYLCSGSWSVNTEAFFGQGTRLTVV.

The chain recombines TRBV5-1 with TRBJ2-5, with TRBD2 matching over 14 bases. Germline assignment: CDR1 SGHRS and CDR2 YFSETQ. CDR3 length equals 16 residues. V shed 4 bases, J shed 4 bases, and the junction held 6 bases outside the gene matches. CDR3 residues: CASSLGTSGGGETQYF. Written as DNA, the CDR3 is TGCGCCAGCAGCCTCGGGACTAGCGGGGGAGGAGAGACCCAGTACTTC. Filled out from reference TRBV5-1 and TRBJ2-5, the complete variable domain reads KAGVTQTPRYLIKTRGQQVTLSCSPISGHRSVSWYQQTPGQGLQFLFEYFSETQRNKGNFPGRFSGRQFSNSRSEMNVSTLELGDSALYLCASSLGTSGGGETQYFGPGTRLLVL.